Below, one TCR beta chain is given with its context. Its antigen is undetermined. This entry is derived from a study of cytomegalovirus exposure and HLA in healthy donors. Study observations and caveats: Investigators reported 164 TCR beta chains as tied to cytomegalovirus. Later work found most CMV-associated TCR beta chains apparently HLA-restricted.

The CDR3 covers 15 residues. Germline CDR1 SGHTA, CDR2 FQGNSA. The germline V and J ends were trimmed by 5 bases and 5 bases, with 16 bases remaining between them. Primers included in the PCR were 60 Vbeta and 13 Jbeta primers. Under the authors' procedure: Unique TCR beta chains totaled some 80 million in a later count, with some 10 million of them shared. Measured with immunoSEQ multiplex PCR; TCRdb has only the in-frame clones, and not every one. V, J and clone size reflect that table, while D and trimming were determined from the DNA. The sample gives 100,000 to 150,000 clones, more than 60% of which show up once; about 12% is in the top ten.

The chain couples TRBV7-2 to TRBJ2-1; D is possibly TRBD1 (6 bases). This sequence originates from a woman in her fifties or sixties in good health and CMV-seropositive. Sequencing was performed on PBMCs. The CDR3 protein is CASSPGTQSNNEQFF. Written as DNA, the CDR3 is TGTGCCAGCAGCCCCGGGACACAATCTAACAATGAGCAGTTCTTC. Together with reference TRBV7-2 and TRBJ2-1, the CDR3 gives the full variable domain: GAGVSQSPSNKVTEKGKDVELRCDPISGHTALYWYRQSLGQGLEFLIYFQGNSAPDKSGLPSDRFSAERTGGSVSTLTIQRTQQEDSAVYLCASSPGTQSNNEQFFGPGTRLTVL.